These 27 T cell receptor beta chains share one sample of origin, sequenced in a study of PD-1 blockade in classical Hodgkin lymphoma. Sequencing was performed with immunoSEQ multiplex PCR; in TCRdb, only in-frame clones are kept and a portion is missing. The table has about 90,000 clones, 90% seen once. Time point described: cycle 4 day 1 (C4D1), after 6 weeks of nivolumab. Patients all relapsed after autologous stem cell transplantation, and there was variation in brentuximab vedotin exposure. The sequenced sample was peripheral blood mononuclear cells (PBMCs), obtained before the fourth cycle of nivolumab. The receptors were sampled from a human donor with classical Hodgkin lymphoma.

V is TRBV7-7 and J is TRBJ2-5, with 13 bases fitting TRBD2. The CDR3 is made up of 17 amino acids. Germline V lookup: CDR1 SSHAT, CDR2 FNYEAQ (reference sequence). J lost 3 bases, V lost 6 bases, and 10 bases had no gene match. CDR3 nucleotide sequence: TGTGCCAGCAGTTTGACTAGCGGGGGGTCTCGGGAAGAGACCCAGTACTTC. Protein: CASSLTSGGSREETQYF.

The gene calls are TRBV27 and TRBJ1-2; D remains unclear. V was clipped by 4 bases and J by 1 base, with 16 bases between them. Germline V gives CDR1 MNHEY, CDR2 SMNVEV (reference sequence). This CDR3 has 16 residues. This chain's CDR3 is CASSWERSDFNYGYTF. CDR3 in DNA: TGTGCCAGCAGTTGGGAACGTAGCGACTTTAACTATGGCTACACCTTC.

The genes are TRBV2 and TRBJ2-2, with 8 positions matching TRBD2. The length of the CDR3 is 14 residues. Unmatched junction bases numbered 1, after V lost 7 bases and J lost 0 bases. Germline V lookup: CDR1 SNHLY, CDR2 FYNNEI. The chain's CDR3 is CASTGLANTGELFF. The CDR3 DNA sequence: TGTGCCAGCACGGGACTAGCGAACACCGGGGAGCTGTTTTTT.

V gene TRBV18 combines with J gene TRBJ1-1; weak D call: TRBD1 (5 bases). Germline CDR1 KGHSH, CDR2 LQKENI. The CDR3 is 16 residues long. V shed 2 bases and J shed 4 bases, with 17 bases lying between them. The CDR3 nucleotides are TGTGCCAGCTCACCAAGGGGCTCCTCAGAACCCACTGAAGCTTTCTTT. It specifies CASSPRGSSEPTEAFF.

The chain combines TRBV6-5 with TRBJ1-2; possibly TRBD1 for D (5 bases). The CDR3 runs to 14 residues. Germline CDR1 reads MNHEY; CDR2 reads SVGAGI. Between the trimmed V and J ends, which lost 4 bases and 4 bases, there was a span of 13 bases. The CDR3 sequence is CASSSKPGTYGYTF. The CDR3 bases are TGTGCCAGCAGTTCCAAACCTGGGACCTATGGCTACACCTTC.

This sequence joins TRBV6-6 and TRBJ2-1; D may correspond to TRBD1 or TRBD2 (5 bases each). CDR1 and CDR2 from the germline V gene are MNHNY and SVGAGI (reference sequence). There are 13 residues in the CDR3. V gave up 4 bases and J gave up 8 bases, with 12 bases separating them. The CDR3 is CASSWDPWDEQFF. The CDR3 coding sequence is TGTGCCAGCAGTTGGGACCCCTGGGATGAGCAGTTCTTC.

The chain combines TRBV6-5 with TRBJ2-3; D tentatively reads TRBD1 or TRBD2 (5 bases each). V shed 5 bases and J shed 3 bases, with 12 bases lying between them. Germline V lookup: CDR1 MNHEY, CDR2 SVGAGI. CDR3 length: 14 residues. CDR3 sequence (DNA): TGTGCCAGCAGTGACGCCTGGGGGACAGATACGCAGTATTTT. As protein: CASSDAWGTDTQYF.

This chain connects TRBV30 to TRBJ2-3; 11 bases match TRBD2. Germline-derived CDR1 and CDR2 are GTSNPN and SVGIG (reference sequence). The V gene end was trimmed by 3 bases and the J gene end by 3 bases; junction bases not matched to a gene: 2. The CDR3 totals 14 residues. The CDR3 protein is CAWRLAGGTDTQYF. The CDR3 nucleotides are TGTGCCTGGAGGCTAGCGGGGGGAACAGATACGCAGTATTTT.

This chain joins TRBV5-1 and TRBJ2-7; D gene unclear. The germline V gene has CDR1 SGHRS and CDR2 YFSETQ. This CDR3 is built from 12 residues. In nucleotides, the CDR3 is TGCCCTCGCCACGATACCGTTTTAGAGCAGTACTTC. Protein sequence: CPRHDTVLEQYF. Using reference TRBV5-1 and TRBJ2-7 for the parts outside the CDR3, the full variable domain is KAGVTQTPRYLIKTRGQQVTLSCSPISGHRSVSWYQQTPGQGLQFLFEYFSETQRNKGNFPGRFSGRQFSNSRSEMNVSTLELGDSALYLCPRHDTVLEQYFGPGTRLTVT.

The chain links TRBV7-8 to TRBJ1-3, with 8 bases fitting TRBD1. With V trimmed by 6 bases and J by 3 bases, 4 bases remained unmatched. This CDR3 region has 14 residues. The germline V gene has CDR1 SGHVS and CDR2 FQNEAQ. CDR3 DNA: TGTGCCAGCAGTTACAGGGGGAGTGGAAACACCATATATTTT. Translation gives CASSYRGSGNTIYF.

V gene TRBV28 combines with J gene TRBJ1-2, with D uncertain. The CDR3 runs to 15 residues. Between the trimmed V and J ends, which lost 0 bases and 0 bases, there was a span of 8 bases. Germline V gene lookup returns CDR1 MDHEN and CDR2 SYDVKM. CDR3 residues: CASSLWGGANYGYTF. CDR3 DNA: TGTGCCAGCAGTTTATGGGGCGGGGCTAACTATGGCTACACCTTC.

The chain links TRBV6-1 to TRBJ2-5; TRBD2 aligns across 7 bases. Germline V lookup: CDR1 MNHNS, CDR2 SASEGT. The length of the CDR3 is 11 residues. After removal of 6 bases from V and 5 bases from J, the junction contained 0 bases not matched to a gene. For the CDR3, the DNA is TGTGCCAGCAGGCGGGGGGAGACCCAGTACTTC. It specifies CASRRGETQYF.

The chain couples TRBV7-2 to TRBJ2-2; 12 nucleotides match TRBD2. The CDR3 runs to 18 residues. CDR1 and CDR2 (germline): SGHTA, FQGNSA. V lost 4 bases, J lost 1 base, and 7 bases stayed unmatched. The CDR3 spells CASSSSRLAGVNTGELFF. The DNA of the CDR3 is TGTGCCAGCAGCTCATCAAGACTAGCGGGGGTGAACACCGGGGAGCTGTTTTTT.

The V call is TRBV28, the J call TRBJ1-2; a weak D match, TRBD1 (6 bases). V lost 6 bases to trimming and J lost 8 bases, with 22 bases between them. Germline-derived CDR1 and CDR2 are MDHEN and SYDVKM. The CDR3 sequence is 15 residues long. The CDR3 DNA sequence: TGTGCCAGCAGCCGACCGGATACAGGGAGGGAAGGCTACACCTTC. This translates into CASSRPDTGREGYTF.

The J gene is TRBJ2-1, the V gene TRBV6-4; 10 nucleotides agree with TRBD2. Germline V gives CDR1 MRHNA, CDR2 SNTAGT. The CDR3 contains 14 residues. Unmatched junction bases numbered 5, after V lost 6 bases and J lost 6 bases. This CDR3 reads CASSGSGGANEQFF. As DNA, the CDR3 is TGTGCCAGCAGCGGCAGCGGGGGGGCCAATGAGCAGTTCTTC.

This clone was found once. The V and J genes are TRBV18 and TRBJ2-7; D tentatively reads TRBD1 or TRBD2 (6 bases each). Deletions cut 9 bases from V and 2 bases from J, with 17 bases between. CDR3 size: 14 residues. CDR1 and CDR2 from the germline V gene are KGHSH and LQKENI. CDR3 nucleotide sequence: TGTGCCAGTCGGGGGCAGGGCGGCACCTACGAGCAGTACTTC. Protein: CASRGQGGTYEQYF.

The chain recombines TRBV11-2 with TRBJ2-2, with TRBD2 matching 8 bases. CDR3 length equals 15 residues. Germline lookup yields CDR1 SGHAT and CDR2 FQNNGV. V gave up 0 bases and J gave up 8 bases; unmatched junction bases: 5. The CDR3 DNA follows: TGTGCCAGCAGCTTAGAGGGACTAGGACGAGGGGAGCTGTTTTTT. Translating gives CASSLEGLGRGELFF.

The genes are TRBV4-3 and TRBJ1-2, with no clear D. The V end was cut by 3 bases, the J end by 4 bases, with 9 bases between. The CDR3 extends over 13 amino acids. CDR1 is LGHNA and CDR2 is YSLEER in the germline V gene. The CDR3 region has the DNA TGCGCCAGCAGCCATGGAAGAAGCTATGGCTACACCTTC. As protein: CASSHGRSYGYTF.

V and J are TRBV6-6 and TRBJ2-1, with TRBD2 identical over 8 bases. CDR3 length equals 15 residues. In germline, CDR1 is MNHNY, CDR2 SVGAGI (reference sequence). Trimming removed 4 bases from V and 2 bases from J; junction bases left unmatched: 4. The CDR3 region has the DNA TGTGCCAGCAGTTTTAATAGCGGGGCCTACAATGAGCAGTTCTTC. This codes for CASSFNSGAYNEQFF.

The chain joins TRBV11-3 to TRBJ2-7, with 7 nucleotides matching TRBD1. This CDR3 comprises 14 residues. Germline CDR1 and CDR2: SGHNT and YENEEA. J gave up 6 bases and V 5 bases, and 10 bases lay outside the gene matches. CDR3 in DNA: TGTGCCAGCAGCCCCAGACAGGGAAGTGGCGAGCAGTACTTC. Protein sequence: CASSPRQGSGEQYF.

This chain joins TRBV7-9 and TRBJ2-7; 9 bases map to TRBD1. The V segment lost 5 bases and the J segment 2 bases; nucleotides outside the gene matches: 4. The CDR3 has 14 amino acids. Germline lookup yields CDR1 SEHNR and CDR2 FQNEAQ (reference sequence). The CDR3 DNA follows: TGTGCCAGCAGCAATCGACAGGGGGCCTACGAGCAGTACTTC. This encodes CASSNRQGAYEQYF.

This chain joins TRBV6-5 and TRBJ1-6, with a possible D match to TRBD1 (6 bases). The V gene's germline CDR1 is MNHEY and CDR2 SVGAGI. Trimming stripped 0 bases from V and 8 bases from J, with 11 bases between. CDR3 length: 15 residues. The CDR3 DNA follows: TGTGCCAGCAGTTACTCGACGGGGGGCTATTCACCCCTCCACTTT. It specifies CASSYSTGGYSPLHF.

The genes are TRBV4-2 and TRBJ2-2; TRBD1 aligns across 10 bases. The length of the CDR3 is 17 residues. Looked up from germline, CDR1 is LGHNA and CDR2 is YNFKEQ. V was pared by 4 bases and J by 3 bases, with 8 bases of the junction left unmatched. In nucleotides, the CDR3 is TGTGCCAGCAGCCCCGAGTGGGACAGGGGCCACACCGGGGAGCTGTTTTTT. Translation gives CASSPEWDRGHTGELFF.

The chain carries TRBV7-2 and TRBJ2-3; D unresolved. CDR3 length equals 12 residues. The germline CDR1 and CDR2 sequences are SGHTA and FQGNSA. The ends were cut back, 5 bases at V and 4 bases at J, with 7 bases in the middle. The CDR3 DNA reads as TGTGCCAGCAGCACTTGGGCAGATACGCAGTATTTT. This gives the protein CASSTWADTQYF.

Concerning this clone: Other DNA sequences from this sample encode an identical CDR3 as well. The rearrangement uses TRBV4-3 and TRBJ1-5, with D maybe TRBD1 (6 bases). V was cut by 0 bases and J by 4 bases, with 7 bases left in between. This CDR3 has 14 amino acids. CDR1 is LGHNA and CDR2 is YSLEER in the germline V gene. This CDR3 is CASSQDRGNQPQHF. The CDR3, as DNA: TGCGCCAGCAGCCAAGACAGGGGAAATCAGCCCCAGCATTTT.

The V call is TRBV7-6, the J call TRBJ1-4, with D unresolved. Trimming shortened V by 5 bases and J by 0 bases, and 4 bases separated the two germline ends. The CDR3 extends over 13 amino acids. Germline CDR1 reads SGHVS; CDR2 reads FNYEAQ. The CDR3 DNA reads TGTGCCAGCAGCCCTACAACTAATGAAAAACTGTTTTTT. It specifies CASSPTTNEKLFF.

The chain carries TRBV2 and TRBJ1-2, with 8 bases matching TRBD1. The germline gives CDR1 SNHLY, CDR2 FYNNEI. V shed 5 bases, J shed 8 bases, and the junction held 10 bases outside the gene matches. The CDR3 contains 14 residues. Here the CDR3 DNA reads TGTGCCAGCAGTACAGGGGGGACGCAGAGGGGCTACACCTTC. This encodes CASSTGGTQRGYTF.